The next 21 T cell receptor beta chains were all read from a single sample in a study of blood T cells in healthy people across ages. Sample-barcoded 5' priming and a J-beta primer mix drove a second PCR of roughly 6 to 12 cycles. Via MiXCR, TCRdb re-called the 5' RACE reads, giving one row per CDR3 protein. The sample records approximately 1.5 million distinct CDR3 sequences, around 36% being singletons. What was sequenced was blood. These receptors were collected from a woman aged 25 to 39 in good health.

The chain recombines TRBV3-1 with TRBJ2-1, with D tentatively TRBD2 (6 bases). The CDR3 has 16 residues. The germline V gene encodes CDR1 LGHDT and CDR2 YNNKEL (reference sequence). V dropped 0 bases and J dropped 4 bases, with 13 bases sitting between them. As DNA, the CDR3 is TGTGCCAGCAGCCAAGATTGGGCTGGGACTTACAATGAGCAGTTCTTC. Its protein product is CASSQDWAGTYNEQFF.

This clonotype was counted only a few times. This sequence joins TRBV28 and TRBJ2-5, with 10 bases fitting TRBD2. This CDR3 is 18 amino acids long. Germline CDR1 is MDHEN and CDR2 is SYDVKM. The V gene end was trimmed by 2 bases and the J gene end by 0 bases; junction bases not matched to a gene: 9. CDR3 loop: CASSLRSSGSGYQETQYF. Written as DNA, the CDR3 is TGTGCCAGCAGTTTAAGGTCTAGCGGGAGCGGGTACCAAGAGACCCAGTACTTC.

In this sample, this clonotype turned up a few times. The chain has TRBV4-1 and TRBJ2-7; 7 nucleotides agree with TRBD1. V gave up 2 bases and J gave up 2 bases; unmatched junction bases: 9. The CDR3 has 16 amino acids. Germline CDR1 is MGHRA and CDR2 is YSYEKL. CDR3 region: CASSQFSTGQTYEQYF. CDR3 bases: TGCGCCAGCAGCCAATTCTCGACGGGACAGACCTACGAGCAGTACTTC.

CDR3 coding DNA: TGTGCCAGCAGCTTAACCTATGGCGGGGACATCAACTATGGCTACACCTTC. Amino acid sequence: CASSLTYGGDINYGYTF. The chain joins TRBV7-8 to TRBJ1-2; the D gene is possibly TRBD1 (6 bases). Germline V gene data show CDR1 as SGHVS and CDR2 as FQNEAQ. V lost 2 bases and J lost 2, with 18 bases in between. There are 17 residues in the CDR3.

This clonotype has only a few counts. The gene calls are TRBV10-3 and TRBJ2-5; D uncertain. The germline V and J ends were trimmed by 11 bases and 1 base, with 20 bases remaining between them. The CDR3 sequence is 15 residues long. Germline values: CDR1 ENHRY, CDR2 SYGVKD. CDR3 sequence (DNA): TGTGCCGTCCGGCCCGGAATGGCGCTCCAAGAGACCCAGTACTTC. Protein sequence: CAVRPGMALQETQYF.

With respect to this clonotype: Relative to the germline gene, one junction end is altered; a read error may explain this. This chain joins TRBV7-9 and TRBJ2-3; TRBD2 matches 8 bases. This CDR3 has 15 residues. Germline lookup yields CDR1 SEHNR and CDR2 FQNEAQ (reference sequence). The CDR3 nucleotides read TGTGCAAGCAGCTTAAGGCTAGCGGGCCCGGATACGCAGTATTTT. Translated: CASSLRLAGPDTQYF.

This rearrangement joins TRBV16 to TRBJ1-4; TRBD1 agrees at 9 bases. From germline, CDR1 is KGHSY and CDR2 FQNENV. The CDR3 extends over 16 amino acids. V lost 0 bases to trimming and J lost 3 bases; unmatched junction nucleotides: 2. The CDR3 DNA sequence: TGTGCCAGCAGCCAATCCCGGACAGGGGCTAATGAAAAACTGTTTTTT. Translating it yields CASSQSRTGANEKLFF.

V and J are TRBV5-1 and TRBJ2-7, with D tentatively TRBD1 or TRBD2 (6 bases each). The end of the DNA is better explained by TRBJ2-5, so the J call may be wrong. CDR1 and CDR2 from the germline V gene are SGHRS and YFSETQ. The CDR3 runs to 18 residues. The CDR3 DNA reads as TGCGCCAGCAGCCTGGAAGGGGCCAGCGGAGGGGGACAAGAGACCCAGTACTTC. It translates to CASSLEGASGGGQETQYF.

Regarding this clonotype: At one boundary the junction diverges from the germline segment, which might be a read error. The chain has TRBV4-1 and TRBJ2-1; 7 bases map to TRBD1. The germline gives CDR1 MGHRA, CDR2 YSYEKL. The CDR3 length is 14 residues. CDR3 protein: CTSSPWDRYNEQFF. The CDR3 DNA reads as TGCACCAGCAGCCCCTGGGACAGATACAATGAGCAGTTCTTC.

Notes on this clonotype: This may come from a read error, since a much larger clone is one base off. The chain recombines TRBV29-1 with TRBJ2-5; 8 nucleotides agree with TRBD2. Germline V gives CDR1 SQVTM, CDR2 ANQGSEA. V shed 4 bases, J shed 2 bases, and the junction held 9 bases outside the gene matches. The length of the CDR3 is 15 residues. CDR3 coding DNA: TGCAGCGTTGCTAAGGCGGGGGGACTGCAAGAGACCCAGTACTTC. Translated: CSVAKAGGLQETQYF.

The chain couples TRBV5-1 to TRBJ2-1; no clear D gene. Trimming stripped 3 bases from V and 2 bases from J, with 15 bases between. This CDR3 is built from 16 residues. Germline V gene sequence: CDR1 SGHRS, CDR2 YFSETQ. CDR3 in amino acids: CASSSRINSPYNEQFF. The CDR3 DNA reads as TGCGCCAGCAGCTCGCGCATCAACAGTCCCTACAATGAGCAGTTCTTC. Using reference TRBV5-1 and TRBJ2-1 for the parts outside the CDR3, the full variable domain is KAGVTQTPRYLIKTRGQQVTLSCSPISGHRSVSWYQQTPGQGLQFLFEYFSETQRNKGNFPGRFSGRQFSNSRSEMNVSTLELGDSALYLCASSSRINSPYNEQFFGPGTRLTVL.

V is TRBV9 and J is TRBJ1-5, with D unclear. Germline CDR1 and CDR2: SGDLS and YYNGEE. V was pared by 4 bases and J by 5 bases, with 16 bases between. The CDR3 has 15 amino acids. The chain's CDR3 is CASSTLATADQPQHF. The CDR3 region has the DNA TGTGCCAGCAGCACTCTGGCAACTGCGGATCAGCCCCAGCATTTT.

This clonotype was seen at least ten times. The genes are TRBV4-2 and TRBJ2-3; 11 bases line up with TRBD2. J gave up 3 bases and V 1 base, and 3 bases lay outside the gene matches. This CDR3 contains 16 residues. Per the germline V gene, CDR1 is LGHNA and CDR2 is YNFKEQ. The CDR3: CASSQATSGVTDTQYF. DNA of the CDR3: TGTGCCAGCAGCCAAGCGACTAGCGGGGTAACAGATACGCAGTATTTT.

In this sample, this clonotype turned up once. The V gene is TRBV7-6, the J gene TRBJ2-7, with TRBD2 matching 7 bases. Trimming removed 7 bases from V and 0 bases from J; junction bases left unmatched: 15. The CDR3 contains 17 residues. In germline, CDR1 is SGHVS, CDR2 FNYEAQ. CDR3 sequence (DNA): TGTGCCAGCAACTCCCCTCACTTTGGCGGGAGCTCCTACGAGCAGTACTTC. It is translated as CASNSPHFGGSSYEQYF.

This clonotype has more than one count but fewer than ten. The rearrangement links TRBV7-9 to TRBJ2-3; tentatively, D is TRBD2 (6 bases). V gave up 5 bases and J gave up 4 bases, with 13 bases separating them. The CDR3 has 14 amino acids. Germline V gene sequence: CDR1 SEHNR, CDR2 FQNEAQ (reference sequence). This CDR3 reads CASSPPRLADTQYF. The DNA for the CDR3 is TGTGCCAGCAGCCCGCCCCGACTAGCAGATACGCAGTATTTT. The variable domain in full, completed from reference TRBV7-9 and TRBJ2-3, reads DTGVSQNPRHKITKRGQNVTFRCDPISEHNRLYWYRQTLGQGPEFLTYFQNEAQLEKSRLLSDRFSAERPKGSFSTLEIQRTEQGDSAMYLCASSPPRLADTQYFGPGTRLTVL.

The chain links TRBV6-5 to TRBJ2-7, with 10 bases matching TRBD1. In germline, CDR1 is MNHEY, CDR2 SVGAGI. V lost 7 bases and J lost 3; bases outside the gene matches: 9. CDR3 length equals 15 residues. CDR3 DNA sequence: TGTGCCAGCAAGCCCCGGGACAGGGGCATCTACGAGCAGTACTTC. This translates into CASKPRDRGIYEQYF.

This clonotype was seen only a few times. The CDR3 spells CASSWRDSSREQYF. CDR3 in DNA: TGCGCCAGCAGCTGGAGGGACTCTTCGCGAGAGCAGTACTTC. The chain combines TRBV5-1 with TRBJ2-7; TRBD2 might be the D (6 bases). Germline V gene sequence: CDR1 SGHRS, CDR2 YFSETQ. This CDR3 is built from 14 residues. Trimming pared 3 bases from V and 7 bases from J, leaving 17 bases between.

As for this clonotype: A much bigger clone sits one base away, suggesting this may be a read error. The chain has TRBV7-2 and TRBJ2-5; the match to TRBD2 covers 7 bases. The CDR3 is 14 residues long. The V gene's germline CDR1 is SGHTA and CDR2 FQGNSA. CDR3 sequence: CASSLRGRQGTQYF. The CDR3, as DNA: TGTGCCAGCAGTTTGCGGGGGAGACAAGGGACCCAGTACTTC.

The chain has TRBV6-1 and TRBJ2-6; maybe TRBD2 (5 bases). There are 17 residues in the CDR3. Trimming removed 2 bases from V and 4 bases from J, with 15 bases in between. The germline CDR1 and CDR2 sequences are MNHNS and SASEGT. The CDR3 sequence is CASSENLGRVGANVLTF. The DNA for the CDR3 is TGTGCCAGCAGTGAAAATCTCGGGCGGGTAGGGGCCAACGTCCTGACTTTC.

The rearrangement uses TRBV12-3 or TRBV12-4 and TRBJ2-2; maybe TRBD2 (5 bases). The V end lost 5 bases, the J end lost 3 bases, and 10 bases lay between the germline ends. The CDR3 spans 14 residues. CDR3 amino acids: CASSPMEDTGELFF. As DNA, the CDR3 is TGTGCCAGCAGTCCTATGGAGGACACCGGGGAGCTGTTTTTT.

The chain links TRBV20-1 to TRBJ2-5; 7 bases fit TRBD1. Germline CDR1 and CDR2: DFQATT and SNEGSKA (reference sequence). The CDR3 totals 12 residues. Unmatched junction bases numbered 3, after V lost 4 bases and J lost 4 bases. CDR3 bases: TGCAGTGCTATGGGACAGAGAGAGACCCAGTACTTC. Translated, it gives CSAMGQRETQYF.